This T cell receptor (beta chain) was sequenced for a study of blood T cell repertoires in COVID-19. Study as a whole: The cDNA or gDNA used as material had been derived from T cells, B-cell-depleted T cells, or PBMCs.

Germline CDR1 reads SGHTA; CDR2 reads FQGNSA. This CDR3 has 15 residues. The J segment lost 2 bases and the V segment lost 5 bases, leaving 5 bases of the junction unmatched. Sequencing used immunoSEQ multiplex PCR; TCRdb keeps in-frame clones, though not all of them. There are some 130,000 clones in the sample; 70% to 85% occur only once, and about 3.6% lies in the top ten. V gene TRBV7-2 combines with J gene TRBJ2-3; 9 bases match TRBD2. The sequence came from a man in his 60s with acute or convalescent COVID-19. Sequenced: peripheral blood. The CDR3 coding sequence is TGTGCCAGCAGCCAAGCGGGAGGACTCACAGATACGCAGTATTTT. This sequence encodes CASSQAGGLTDTQYF. Looking up the rest from reference TRBV7-2 and TRBJ2-3 gives the full variable domain: GAGVSQSPSNKVTEKGKDVELRCDPISGHTALYWYRQSLGQGLEFLIYFQGNSAPDKSGLPSDRFSAERTGGSVSTLTIQRTQQEDSAVYLCASSQAGGLTDTQYFGPGTRLTVL.